Below, 23 T cell receptor beta chains from the same sample are listed, as sequenced in a study of blood T cell repertoires in COVID-19 (TCRdb year 2020). The library was made by the immunoSEQ multiplex PCR assay. Not all clones reach the TCRdb copy of this immuneACCESS table, which keeps in-frame sequences only. Checked studies attribute under half of the gap to unresolved V genes and leave the rest unexplained. This sample comprises 110,000 to 150,000 clones, around nine tenths of them detected only once. The top ten hold less than 2% of the sample. The material sequenced was peripheral blood. The receptors derive from a woman aged 60 to 75 with acute or convalescent COVID-19.

V usage is TRBV6-5 and J usage is TRBJ1-1; possibly TRBD1 for D (6 bases). In germline, CDR1 is MNHEY, CDR2 SVGAGI. The ends were cut back, 8 bases at V and 2 bases at J, with 18 bases in the middle. The CDR3 extends over 15 amino acids. The CDR3 loop reads CASSWTATLNTEAFF. The CDR3, as DNA: TGTGCCAGCTCATGGACAGCTACTTTAAACACTGAAGCTTTCTTT.

The chain joins TRBV18 to TRBJ1-4; 11 bases fit TRBD1. Trimming removed 3 bases from V and 8 bases from J; junction bases left unmatched: 5. Germline values: CDR1 KGHSH, CDR2 LQKENI. This CDR3 has 15 amino acids. DNA for the CDR3: TGTGCCAGCTCACCCGGACAGGGGGCAAAGGAAAAACTGTTTTTT. Protein product: CASSPGQGAKEKLFF.

The chain has TRBV15 and TRBJ1-1, with a possible D match to TRBD1 (6 bases). CDR1 LNHNV and CDR2 YYDKDF come from the germline V gene (reference sequence). There are 16 residues in the CDR3. V dropped 1 base and J dropped 5 bases, with 17 bases sitting between them. CDR3 in DNA: TGTGCCACCAGCAGAGCTAGGACAGCCCCAGGGACTGAAGCTTTCTTT. Translation: CATSRARTAPGTEAFF.

This clone was detected only a few times. This CDR3 is CASSSGVGAYTGELFF. The CDR3 DNA reads TGTGCCAGCAGTTCCGGTGTTGGGGCTTACACCGGGGAGCTGTTTTTT. The gene calls are TRBV7-9 and TRBJ2-2, with D possibly matching TRBD1 (5 bases). Germline CDR1 and CDR2: SEHNR and FQNEAQ (reference sequence). The CDR3 spans 16 residues. V gave up 6 bases and J gave up 3 bases, with 17 bases separating them.

V and J are TRBV4-2 and TRBJ1-3, with TRBD1 identical over 8 bases. Looked up from germline, CDR1 is LGHNA and CDR2 is YNFKEQ. J gave up 0 bases and V 4 bases, and 5 bases lay outside the gene matches. CDR3 length: 16 residues. CDR3 amino acids: CASSRPTGDSGNTIYF. The CDR3 coding sequence is TGTGCCAGCAGCCGCCCGACAGGGGACTCTGGAAACACCATATATTTT.

This clone was observed a few times. This chain joins TRBV9 and TRBJ1-1; 7 nucleotides line up with TRBD1. This CDR3 spans 17 amino acids. CDR1 is SGDLS and CDR2 is YYNGEE in the germline V gene. V lost 0 bases to trimming and J lost 0 bases; unmatched junction nucleotides: 8. The chain's CDR3 is CASSVAGAGGMNTEAFF. The CDR3 DNA reads as TGTGCCAGCAGCGTAGCTGGGGCAGGGGGAATGAACACTGAAGCTTTCTTT.

The chain recombines TRBV9 with TRBJ2-5; D unclear. V dropped 2 bases and J dropped 4 bases, with 18 bases sitting between them. CDR1 SGDLS and CDR2 YYNGEE come from the germline V gene. The CDR3 contains 16 residues. The CDR3 nucleotides are TGTGCCAGCAGCGTCTCCGTTAGCAACGTCGGAGAGACCCAGTACTTC. Translation gives CASSVSVSNVGETQYF.

In this sample, this clone turned up once. The V call is TRBV4-1, the J call TRBJ1-5, with D perhaps matching TRBD1 (5 bases). CDR1 is MGHRA, CDR2 YSYEKL, per germline. CDR3 size: 18 residues. With 3 bases removed from V and 3 bases from J, the gap between germline ends came to 21 bases. CDR3 DNA sequence: TGCGCCAGCAGCCAGGCCGACATGGGGCTAACTTCCAATCAGCCCCAGCATTTT. Its protein product is CASSQADMGLTSNQPQHF.

The genes are TRBV18 and TRBJ1-1; D is possibly TRBD1 (6 bases). The CDR3 spans 14 residues. V dropped 5 bases and J dropped 4 bases, with 14 bases sitting between them. In germline, CDR1 is KGHSH, CDR2 LQKENI. The CDR3: CASSFRGRGTEAFF. The CDR3 nucleotides are TGTGCCAGCTCATTCAGGGGAAGAGGCACTGAAGCTTTCTTT.

CDR3 in amino acids: CASSFGPKNTGELFF. The CDR3 region has the DNA TGTGCCAGCAGTTTTGGGCCGAAAAACACCGGGGAGCTGTTTTTT. The rearrangement links TRBV28 to TRBJ2-2, with D unresolved. The CDR3 is 15 residues long. Trimming shortened V by 3 bases and J by 2 bases, and 10 bases separated the two germline ends. CDR1 is MDHEN, CDR2 SYDVKM, per germline.

The genes are TRBV7-2 and TRBJ2-5; 8 nucleotides match TRBD2. This CDR3 has 14 residues. Trimming at V came to 5 bases and at J to 7 bases, leaving 9 bases not matched to a gene. CDR1 and CDR2 from the germline V gene are SGHTA and FQGNSA. CDR3: CASSPESGGRTQYF. The DNA of the CDR3 is TGTGCCAGCAGCCCTGAAAGCGGGGGACGGACCCAGTACTTC.

The chain combines TRBV5-1 with TRBJ2-1, with 10 bases matching TRBD1. Germline V gene sequence: CDR1 SGHRS, CDR2 YFSETQ. The V and J ends lost 3 bases and 6 bases, in that order; junction bases with no gene match: 6. This CDR3 is built from 15 residues. The CDR3: CASSYRQGAGNEQFF. CDR3 coding DNA: TGCGCCAGCAGCTACCGACAGGGGGCGGGCAATGAGCAGTTCTTC.

J is TRBJ2-3 and V is TRBV5-1; 7 nucleotides agree with TRBD2. V shed 3 bases and J 2 bases; nucleotides not matched to a gene: 6. The CDR3 length is 15 residues. Germline lookup yields CDR1 SGHRS and CDR2 YFSETQ. The chain's CDR3 is CASSWEGRYTDTQYF. The CDR3 DNA is TGCGCCAGCAGCTGGGAGGGACGGTACACAGATACGCAGTATTTT.

The chain is built from TRBV3-1 (or the pseudogene TRBV3-2) and TRBJ2-7; the D gene is possibly TRBD2 (6 bases). V dropped 0 bases and J dropped 7 bases, with 28 bases sitting between them. Looked up from germline, CDR1 is LGHDT and CDR2 is YNNKEL (reference sequence). The CDR3 is 19 residues long. The CDR3 nucleotides read TGTGCCAGCAGCCAAGATGACCCGGGTGGGGTCGGCGGGGCTTCTGAGCAGTACTTC. It translates to CASSQDDPGGVGGASEQYF.

This chain links TRBV5-1 with TRBJ2-3; 8 bases are a match to TRBD2. V lost 0 bases and J lost 2; bases outside the gene matches: 11. This CDR3 has 18 residues. Germline V gene data show CDR1 as SGHRS and CDR2 as YFSETQ. The DNA of the CDR3 is TGCGCCAGCAGCTTGGCCGCTTCGAGCGGGGGACCCACAGATACGCAGTATTTT. Its translation is CASSLAASSGGPTDTQYF.

V usage is TRBV9 and J usage is TRBJ1-4, with D unclear. Deletions cut 3 bases from V and 4 bases from J, with 10 bases between. This CDR3 spans 14 amino acids. CDR1 and CDR2 from the germline V gene are SGDLS and YYNGEE. Here the CDR3 reads CASSGLGSNEKLFF. The CDR3 region has the DNA TGTGCCAGCAGCGGGCTGGGGAGTAATGAAAAACTGTTTTTT.

The gene calls are TRBV6-2 or TRBV6-3 and TRBJ2-1; 7 nucleotides agree with TRBD1. With V trimmed by 6 bases and J by 0 bases, 5 bases remained unmatched. Germline values: CDR1 MNHEY, CDR2 SVGEGT. The CDR3 runs 15 residues. The CDR3 DNA is TGTGCCAGCAGCTTACAGGGGAGCTCCTACAATGAGCAGTTCTTC. The encoded protein is CASSLQGSSYNEQFF.

The chain is built from TRBV18 and TRBJ2-1; TRBD2 matches at 10 bases. The CDR3 has 18 amino acids. Losses at the gene ends were 4 bases for V and 7 bases for J; bases not matched to a gene: 16. The germline CDR1 and CDR2 sequences are KGHSH and LQKENI. The CDR3 region is CASSLLAGPTLLGNEQFF. In nucleotides, the CDR3 is TGTGCCAGCTCACTACTAGCGGGGCCGACACTATTGGGTAATGAGCAGTTCTTC.

A remark on this clone: Other DNA sequences in the same sample also yield this CDR3. V gene TRBV18 combines with J gene TRBJ2-7; no reliable D call. Trimming left V 0 bases short and J 1 base short, with 4 bases between. The germline V gene encodes CDR1 KGHSH and CDR2 LQKENI. CDR3 length: 13 residues. The CDR3 DNA sequence: TGTGCCAGCTCACCACCCGGGTCCTACGAGCAGTACTTC. The encoded protein is CASSPPGSYEQYF. Based on the CDR3 plus reference TRBV18 and TRBJ2-7, the full variable domain is NAGVMQNPRHLVRRRGQEARLRCSPMKGHSHVYWYRQLPEEGLKFMVYLQKENIIDESGMPKERFSAEFPKEGPSILRIQQVVRGDSAAYFCASSPPGSYEQYFGPGTRLTVT.

This rearrangement joins TRBV2 to TRBJ1-1; 8 nucleotides match TRBD1. Germline V gives CDR1 SNHLY, CDR2 FYNNEI. The CDR3 extends over 13 amino acids. The J segment lost 8 bases and the V segment lost 6 bases, leaving 8 bases of the junction unmatched. In DNA, the CDR3 is TGTGCCAGCAGCTTACAGGGGGATTTGGAAGCTTTCTTT. Protein product: CASSLQGDLEAFF.

The chain has TRBV27 and TRBJ1-5; 9 nucleotides align to TRBD1. Germline values: CDR1 MNHEY, CDR2 SMNVEV (reference sequence). This CDR3 is built from 15 residues. Trimming took 6 bases from V and 6 from J; bases not matched to a gene: 9. CDR3 loop: CASRALTGGGQPQHF. For the CDR3, the DNA is TGTGCCAGCAGAGCCCTTACAGGGGGCGGTCAGCCCCAGCATTTT.

This sequence joins TRBV7-9 and TRBJ1-4; D perhaps matches TRBD1 (6 bases). Per the germline V gene, CDR1 is SEHNR and CDR2 is FQNEAQ (reference sequence). The ends were cut back, 8 bases at V and 3 bases at J, with 13 bases in the middle. The CDR3 has 14 amino acids. CDR3 region: CASGNGQSNEKLFF. CDR3 bases: TGTGCCAGCGGGAACGGACAGTCTAATGAAAAACTGTTTTTT.

The chain links TRBV5-1 to TRBJ2-2, with 12 bases that match TRBD1. CDR1 and CDR2 from the germline V gene are SGHRS and YFSETQ. J lost 5 bases, V lost 4 bases, and 3 bases had no gene match. The CDR3 runs 15 residues. The CDR3 reads CASSLGQGATGELFF. In DNA form, the CDR3 reads TGCGCCAGCAGCCTGGGACAGGGGGCGACCGGGGAGCTGTTTTTT.